This T cell receptor beta chain was documented in a study of cytomegalovirus exposure and HLA in healthy donors. Study-level information: Early on, a data release was issued that held roughly 86 million unique TCRs from HLA-typed donors. Study results and caveats: Generally TCR sequences proved uncommon, though certain public TCRs appeared in numerous donors.

Comment on this clone: Antigen: not known.

Both 60 Vbeta primers and 13 Jbeta primers went into the PCR. The assay was immunoSEQ multiplex PCR, and TCRdb's table has in-frame clones only and misses some. The table has 130,000 or so clones, approximately 82% seen once; the top ten hold almost 3%. The CDR3 has 15 residues. The junction had 12 bases not matched to a gene; V was cut back by 6 bases and J by 4 bases. CDR1 and CDR2 from the germline V gene are MNHNS and SASEGT. Material: PBMCs. The clonotype was recovered from a woman aged 18-29 years in good health and CMV-seropositive. The rearrangement joins TRBV6-1 to TRBJ2-7; 7 positions agree with TRBD2. This chain's CDR3 is CASRGGTLGSYEQYF. CDR3 in DNA: TGTGCCAGCAGGGGAGGGACCCTAGGCTCTTACGAGCAGTACTTC.